This T cell receptor (beta chain) was profiled in a study of CXCR3-negative and CXCR3-positive naive CD8 T cells. UMI labels and 5' RACE were used to prepare the TRB cDNA libraries. TCRdb derives one entry per CDR3 protein from the 5' RACE reads, leaving out DNA. Recorded for this sample: roughly 30,000 distinct CDR3 sequences. The germline V gene encodes CDR1 LGHNA and CDR2 YSLEER. The CDR3 loop spans 14 amino acids. The chain couples TRBV4-3 to TRBJ2-7. Sequenced input: memory CD8+ T cells from blood. This clonotype was sampled from a human donor in good health. Some clones in this sample may be carry-over from other donors' samples. CDR3 loop: CASSLGDGHYEQYF.